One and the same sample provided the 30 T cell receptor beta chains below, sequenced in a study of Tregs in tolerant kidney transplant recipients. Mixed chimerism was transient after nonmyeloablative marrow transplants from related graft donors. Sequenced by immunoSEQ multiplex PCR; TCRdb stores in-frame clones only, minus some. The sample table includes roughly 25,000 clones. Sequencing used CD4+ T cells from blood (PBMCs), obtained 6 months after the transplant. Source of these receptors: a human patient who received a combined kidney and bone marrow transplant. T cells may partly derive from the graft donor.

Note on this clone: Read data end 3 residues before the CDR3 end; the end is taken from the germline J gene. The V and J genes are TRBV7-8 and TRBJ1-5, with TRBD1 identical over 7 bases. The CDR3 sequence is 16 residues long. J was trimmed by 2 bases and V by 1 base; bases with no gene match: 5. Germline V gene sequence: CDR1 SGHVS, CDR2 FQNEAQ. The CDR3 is CASSLGRGQRNQPQHF. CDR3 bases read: TGTGCCAGCAGCTTAGGGAGGGGGCAGCGCAATCAGCCC.

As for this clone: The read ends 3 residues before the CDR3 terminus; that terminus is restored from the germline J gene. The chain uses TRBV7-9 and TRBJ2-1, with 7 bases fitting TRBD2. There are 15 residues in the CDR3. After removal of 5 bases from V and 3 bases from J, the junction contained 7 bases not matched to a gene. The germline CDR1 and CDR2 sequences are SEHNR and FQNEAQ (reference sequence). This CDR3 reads CASSPPGGIYNEQFF. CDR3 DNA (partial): TGTGCCAGCAGCCCGCCCGGGGGGATCTACAATGAG.

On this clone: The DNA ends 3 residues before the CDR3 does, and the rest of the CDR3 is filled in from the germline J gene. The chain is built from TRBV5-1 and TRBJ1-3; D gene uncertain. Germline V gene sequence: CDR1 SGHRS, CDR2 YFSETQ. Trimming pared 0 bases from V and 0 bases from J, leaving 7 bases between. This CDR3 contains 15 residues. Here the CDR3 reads CASSLGPSSGNTIYF. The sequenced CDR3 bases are TGCGCCAGCAGCTTGGGGCCGAGCTCTGGAAACACC.

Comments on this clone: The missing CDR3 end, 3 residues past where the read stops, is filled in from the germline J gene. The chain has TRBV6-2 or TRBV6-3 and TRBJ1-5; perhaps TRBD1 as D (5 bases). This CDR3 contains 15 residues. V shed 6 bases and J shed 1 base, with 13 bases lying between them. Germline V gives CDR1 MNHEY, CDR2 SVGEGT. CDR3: CASRAMWGSNQPQHF. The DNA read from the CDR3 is TGTGCCAGCAGGGCCATGTGGGGCAGCAATCAGCCC.

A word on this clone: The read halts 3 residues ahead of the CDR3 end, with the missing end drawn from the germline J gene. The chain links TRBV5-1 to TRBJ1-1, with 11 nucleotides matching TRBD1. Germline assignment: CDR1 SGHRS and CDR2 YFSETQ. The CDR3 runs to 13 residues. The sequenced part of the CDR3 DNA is TGCGCCAGCAGCCCCTGGGACAGGGGGACA. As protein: CASSPWDRGT. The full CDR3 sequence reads CASSPWDRGTAFF.

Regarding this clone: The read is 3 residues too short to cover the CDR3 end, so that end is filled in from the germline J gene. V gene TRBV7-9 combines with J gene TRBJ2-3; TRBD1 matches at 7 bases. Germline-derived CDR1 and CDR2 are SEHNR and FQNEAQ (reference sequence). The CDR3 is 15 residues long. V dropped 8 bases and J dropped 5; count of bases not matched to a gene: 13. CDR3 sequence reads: CASAAQGRGGDTQYF. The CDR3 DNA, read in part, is TGTGCCAGCGCTGCACAGGGGAGAGGAGGAGATACG. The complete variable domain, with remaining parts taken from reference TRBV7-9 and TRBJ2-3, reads DTGVSQNPRHKITKRGQNVTFRCDPISEHNRLYWYRQTLGQGPEFLTYFQNEAQLEKSRLLSDRFSAERPKGSFSTLEIQRTEQGDSAMYLCASAAQGRGGDTQYFGPGTRLTVL.

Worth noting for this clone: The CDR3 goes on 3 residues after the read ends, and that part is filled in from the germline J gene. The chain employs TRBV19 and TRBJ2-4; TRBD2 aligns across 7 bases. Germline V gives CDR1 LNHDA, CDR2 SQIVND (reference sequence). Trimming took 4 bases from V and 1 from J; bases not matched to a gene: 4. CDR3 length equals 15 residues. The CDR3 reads CASSNWRGAKNIQYF. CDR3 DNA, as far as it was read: TGTGCCAGTAGTAACTGGCGGGGGGCCAAAAACATT.

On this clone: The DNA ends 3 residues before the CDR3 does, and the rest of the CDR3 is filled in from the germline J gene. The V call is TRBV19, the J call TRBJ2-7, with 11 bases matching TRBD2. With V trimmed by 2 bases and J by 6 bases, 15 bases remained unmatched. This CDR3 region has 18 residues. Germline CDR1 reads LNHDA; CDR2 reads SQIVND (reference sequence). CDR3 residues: CASSIWSGRLAGRIEQYF. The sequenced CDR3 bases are TGTGCCAGTAGTATATGGTCGGGGCGACTAGCGGGACGGATCGAG.

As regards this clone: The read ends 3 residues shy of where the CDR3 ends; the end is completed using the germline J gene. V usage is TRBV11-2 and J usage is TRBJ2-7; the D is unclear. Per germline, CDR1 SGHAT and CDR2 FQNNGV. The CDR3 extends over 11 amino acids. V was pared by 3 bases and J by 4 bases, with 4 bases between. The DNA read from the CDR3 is TGTGCCAGCAGCTTCAGATACGAG. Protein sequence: CASSFRYE. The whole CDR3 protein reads CASSFRYEQYF. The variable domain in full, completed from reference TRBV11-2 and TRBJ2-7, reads EAGVAQSPRYKIIEKRQSVAFWCNPISGHATLYWYQQILGQGPKLLIQFQNNGVVDDSQLPKDRFSAERLKGVDSTLKIQPAKLEDSAVYLCASSFRYEQYFGPGTRLTVT.

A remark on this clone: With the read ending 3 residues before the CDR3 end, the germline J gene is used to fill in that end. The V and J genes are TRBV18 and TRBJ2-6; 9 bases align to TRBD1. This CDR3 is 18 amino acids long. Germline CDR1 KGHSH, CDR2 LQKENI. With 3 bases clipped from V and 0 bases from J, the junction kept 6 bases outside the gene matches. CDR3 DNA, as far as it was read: TGTGCCAGCTCACCCCGGGACAGGGCACCCTCTGGGGCCAACGTC. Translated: CASSPRDRAPSGANV. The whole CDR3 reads CASSPRDRAPSGANVLTF.

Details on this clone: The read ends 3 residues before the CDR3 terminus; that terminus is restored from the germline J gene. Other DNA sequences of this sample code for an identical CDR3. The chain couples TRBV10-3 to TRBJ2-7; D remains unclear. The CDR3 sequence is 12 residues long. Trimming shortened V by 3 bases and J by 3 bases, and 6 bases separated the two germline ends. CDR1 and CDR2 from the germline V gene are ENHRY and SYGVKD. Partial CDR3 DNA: TGTGCCATCAGTGATTACAGCTACGAG. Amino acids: CAISDYSYE. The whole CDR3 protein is CAISDYSYEQYF.

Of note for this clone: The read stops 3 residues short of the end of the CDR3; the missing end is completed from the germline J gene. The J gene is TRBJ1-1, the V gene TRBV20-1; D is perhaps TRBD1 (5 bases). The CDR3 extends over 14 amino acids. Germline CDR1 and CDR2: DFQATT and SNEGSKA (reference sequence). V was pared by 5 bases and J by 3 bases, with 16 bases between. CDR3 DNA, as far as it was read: TGCAGTGCTTCATTCCGCAGACAGTACACTGAA. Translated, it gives CSASFRRQYTE. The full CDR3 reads CSASFRRQYTEAFF.

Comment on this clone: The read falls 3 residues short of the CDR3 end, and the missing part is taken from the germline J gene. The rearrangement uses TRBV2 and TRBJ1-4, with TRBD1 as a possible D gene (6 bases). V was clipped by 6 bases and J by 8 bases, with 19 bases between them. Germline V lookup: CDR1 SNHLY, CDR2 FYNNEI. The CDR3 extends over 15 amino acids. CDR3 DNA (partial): TGTGCCAGCAGACCCACAGGGAAATCGGGAGAAAAA. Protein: CASRPTGKSGEK. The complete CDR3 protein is CASRPTGKSGEKLFF.

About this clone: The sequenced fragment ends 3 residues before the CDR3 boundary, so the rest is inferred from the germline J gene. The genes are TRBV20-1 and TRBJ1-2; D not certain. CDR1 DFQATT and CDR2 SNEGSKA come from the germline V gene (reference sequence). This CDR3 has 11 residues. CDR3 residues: CSARRGIGYTF. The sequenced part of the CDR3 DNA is TGCAGTGCTAGGCGGGGAATCGGC.

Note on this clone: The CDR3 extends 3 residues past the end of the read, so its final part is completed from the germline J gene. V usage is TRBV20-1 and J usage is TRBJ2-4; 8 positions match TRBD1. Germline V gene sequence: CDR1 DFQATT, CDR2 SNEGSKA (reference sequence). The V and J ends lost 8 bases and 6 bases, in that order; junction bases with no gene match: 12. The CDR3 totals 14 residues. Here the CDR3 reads CSPPPATGVNIQYF. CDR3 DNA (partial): TGCAGTCCACCCCCAGCGACAGGGGTAAACATT.

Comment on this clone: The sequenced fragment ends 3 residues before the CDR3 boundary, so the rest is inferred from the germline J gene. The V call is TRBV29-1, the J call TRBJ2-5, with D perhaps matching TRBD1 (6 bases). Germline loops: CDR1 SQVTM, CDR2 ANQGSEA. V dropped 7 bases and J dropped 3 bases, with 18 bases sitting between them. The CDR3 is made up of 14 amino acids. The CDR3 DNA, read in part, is TGCAGCGGAGGGGGATTTCTAGGGGAAGAGACC. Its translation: CSGGGFLGEET. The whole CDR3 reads CSGGGFLGEETQYF.

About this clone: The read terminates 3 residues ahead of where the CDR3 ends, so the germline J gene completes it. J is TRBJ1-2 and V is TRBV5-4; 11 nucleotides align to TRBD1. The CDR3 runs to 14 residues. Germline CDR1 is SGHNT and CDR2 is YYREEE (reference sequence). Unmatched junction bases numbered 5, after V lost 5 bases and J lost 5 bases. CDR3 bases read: TGTGCCAGCAGTCAGGGACAGGGGGTGTATGGC. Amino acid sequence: CASSQGQGVYG. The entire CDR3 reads CASSQGQGVYGYTF. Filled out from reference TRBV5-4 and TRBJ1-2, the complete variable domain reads ETGVTQSPTHLIKTRGQQVTLRCSSQSGHNTVSWYQQALGQGPQFIFQYYREEENGRGNFPPRFSGLQFPNYSSELNVNALELDDSALYLCASSQGQGVYGYTFGSGTRLTVV.

CDR3 in amino acids: CASSLAAGETQYF. Incomplete CDR3 DNA: TGCGCCAGCAGCTTGGCCGCGGGGGAGACC. This chain joins TRBV5-1 and TRBJ2-5; D may be TRBD2 (6 bases). The read comes to an end 3 residues before the CDR3 does, leaving the germline J gene to fill in the end. Trimming stripped 0 bases from V and 5 bases from J, with 8 bases between. The CDR3 totals 13 residues. In germline, CDR1 is SGHRS, CDR2 YFSETQ.

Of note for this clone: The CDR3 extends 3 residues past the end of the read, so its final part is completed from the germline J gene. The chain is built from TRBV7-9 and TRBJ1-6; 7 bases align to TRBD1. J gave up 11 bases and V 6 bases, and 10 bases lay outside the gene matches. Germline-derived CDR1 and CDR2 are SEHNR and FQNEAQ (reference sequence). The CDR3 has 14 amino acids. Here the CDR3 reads CASSLQGYKAPLHF. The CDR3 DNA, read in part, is TGTGCCAGCAGTTTACAGGGGTATAAGGCACCC.

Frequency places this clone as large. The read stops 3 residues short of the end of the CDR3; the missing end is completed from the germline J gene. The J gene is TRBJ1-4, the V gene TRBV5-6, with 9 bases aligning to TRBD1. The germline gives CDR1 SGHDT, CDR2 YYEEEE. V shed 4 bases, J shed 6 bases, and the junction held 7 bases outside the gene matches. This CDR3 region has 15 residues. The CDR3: CASSQDRGADEKLFF. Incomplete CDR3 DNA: TGTGCCAGCAGCCAAGACAGGGGGGCGGATGAAAAA.

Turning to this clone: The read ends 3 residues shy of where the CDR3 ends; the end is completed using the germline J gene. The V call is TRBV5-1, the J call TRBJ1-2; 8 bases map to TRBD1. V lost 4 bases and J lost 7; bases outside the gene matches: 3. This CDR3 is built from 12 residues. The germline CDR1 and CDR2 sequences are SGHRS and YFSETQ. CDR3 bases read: TGCGCCAGCAGCAACGACAGGGGTGGC. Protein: CASSNDRGG. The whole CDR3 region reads CASSNDRGGYTF.

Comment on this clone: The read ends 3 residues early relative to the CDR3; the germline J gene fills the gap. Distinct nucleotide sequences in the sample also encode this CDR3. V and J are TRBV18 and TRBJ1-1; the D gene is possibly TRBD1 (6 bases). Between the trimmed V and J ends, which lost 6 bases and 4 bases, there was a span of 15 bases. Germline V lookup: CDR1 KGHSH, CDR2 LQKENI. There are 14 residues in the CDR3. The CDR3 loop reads CASSGGQRGTEAFF. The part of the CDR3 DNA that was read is TGTGCCAGCTCGGGCGGACAGAGGGGCACTGAA.

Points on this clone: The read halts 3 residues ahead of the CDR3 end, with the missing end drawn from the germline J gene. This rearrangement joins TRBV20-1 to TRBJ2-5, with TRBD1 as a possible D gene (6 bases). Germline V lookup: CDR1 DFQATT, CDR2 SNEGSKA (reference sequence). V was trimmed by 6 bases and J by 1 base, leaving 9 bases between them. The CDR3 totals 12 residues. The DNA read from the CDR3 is TGCAGTGCCCCGACAGGCCAAGAGACC. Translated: CSAPTGQET. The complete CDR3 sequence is CSAPTGQETQYF.

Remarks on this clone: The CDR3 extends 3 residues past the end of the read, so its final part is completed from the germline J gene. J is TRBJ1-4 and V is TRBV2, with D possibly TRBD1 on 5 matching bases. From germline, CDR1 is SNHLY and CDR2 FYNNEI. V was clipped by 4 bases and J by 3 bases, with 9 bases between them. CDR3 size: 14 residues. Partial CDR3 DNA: TGTGCCAGCAGTGTGGGAGGGGCTAATGAAAAA. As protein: CASSVGGANEK. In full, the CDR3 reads CASSVGGANEKLFF.

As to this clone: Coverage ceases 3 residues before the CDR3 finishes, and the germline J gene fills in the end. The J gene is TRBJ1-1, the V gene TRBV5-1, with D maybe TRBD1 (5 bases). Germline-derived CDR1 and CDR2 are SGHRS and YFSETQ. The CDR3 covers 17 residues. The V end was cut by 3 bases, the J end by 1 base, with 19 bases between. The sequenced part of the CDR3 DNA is TGCGCCAGCAGCTCTTTCCCCAGGGTAAGGAAGAACACTGAA. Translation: CASSSFPRVRKNTE. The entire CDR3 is CASSSFPRVRKNTEAFF.

The CDR3 DNA, read in part, is TGCGCCAGCAGCTTGGACGCAGGGATCTACAATGAG. Its translation: CASSLDAGIYNE. The entire CDR3 sequence reads CASSLDAGIYNEQFF. The gene calls are TRBV5-1 and TRBJ2-1; D perhaps matches TRBD1 (5 bases). The sequence runs out 3 residues before the end of the CDR3; the remainder is reconstructed from the germline J gene. There are 15 residues in the CDR3. Germline V lookup: CDR1 SGHRS, CDR2 YFSETQ. V was cut by 0 bases and J by 3 bases, with 10 bases left in between.

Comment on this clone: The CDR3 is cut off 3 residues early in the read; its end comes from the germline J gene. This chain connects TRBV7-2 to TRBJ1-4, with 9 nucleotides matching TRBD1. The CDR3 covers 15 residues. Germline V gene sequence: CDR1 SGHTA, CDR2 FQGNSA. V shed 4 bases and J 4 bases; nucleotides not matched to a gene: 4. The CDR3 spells CASSSRTGDNEKLFF. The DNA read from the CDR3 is TGTGCCAGCAGCTCCCGGACAGGGGATAATGAAAAA.

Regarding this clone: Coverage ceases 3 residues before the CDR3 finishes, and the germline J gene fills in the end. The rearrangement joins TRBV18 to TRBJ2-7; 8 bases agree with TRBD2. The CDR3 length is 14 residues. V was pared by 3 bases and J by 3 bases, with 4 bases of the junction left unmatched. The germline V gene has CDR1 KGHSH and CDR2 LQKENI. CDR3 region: CASSPDSGNYEQYF. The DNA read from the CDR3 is TGTGCCAGCTCACCGGATAGCGGGAACTACGAG.

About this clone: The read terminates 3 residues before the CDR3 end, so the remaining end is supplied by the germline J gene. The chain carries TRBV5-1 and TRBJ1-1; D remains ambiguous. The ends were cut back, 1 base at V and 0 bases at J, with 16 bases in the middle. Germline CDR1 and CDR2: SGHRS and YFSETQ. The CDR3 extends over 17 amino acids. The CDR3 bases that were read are TGCGCCAGCAGCTTGTTGTACCGACACGACATGAACACTGAA. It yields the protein CASSLLYRHDMNTE. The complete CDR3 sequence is CASSLLYRHDMNTEAFF.

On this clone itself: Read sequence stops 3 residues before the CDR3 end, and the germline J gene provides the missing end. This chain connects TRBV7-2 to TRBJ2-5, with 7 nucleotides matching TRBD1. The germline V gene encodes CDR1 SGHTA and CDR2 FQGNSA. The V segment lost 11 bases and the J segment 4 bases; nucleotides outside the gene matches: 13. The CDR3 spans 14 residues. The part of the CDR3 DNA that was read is TGTGCCTCAAGCGGACAGGCCCATGGAGAGACC. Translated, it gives CASSGQAHGET. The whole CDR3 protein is CASSGQAHGETQYF.